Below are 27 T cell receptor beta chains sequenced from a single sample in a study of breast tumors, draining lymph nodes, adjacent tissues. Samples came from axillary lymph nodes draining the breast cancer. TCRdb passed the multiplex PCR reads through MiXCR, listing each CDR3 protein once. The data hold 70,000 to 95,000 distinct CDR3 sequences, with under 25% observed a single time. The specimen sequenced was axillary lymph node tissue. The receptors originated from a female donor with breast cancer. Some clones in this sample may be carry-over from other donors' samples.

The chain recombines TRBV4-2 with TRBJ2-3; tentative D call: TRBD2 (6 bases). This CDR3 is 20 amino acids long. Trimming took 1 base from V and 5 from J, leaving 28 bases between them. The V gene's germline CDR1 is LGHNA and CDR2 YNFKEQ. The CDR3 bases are TGTGCCAGCAGCCAAGTAGAATCCGGGGGAGAGGTGAGCGCTCGAGATACGCAGTATTTT. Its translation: CASSQVESGGEVSARDTQYF.

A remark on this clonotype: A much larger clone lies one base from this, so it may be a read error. The CDR3: CASRWGSTDTQHF. The CDR3 DNA reads TGTGCCAGCAGGTGGGGTAGTACAGATACGCAGCATTTT. This rearrangement joins TRBV6-1 to TRBJ2-3; no clear D gene. The end of the DNA is better explained by TRBJ1-5, so the J call may be wrong. From germline, CDR1 is MNHNS and CDR2 SASEGT. The CDR3 sequence is 13 residues long.

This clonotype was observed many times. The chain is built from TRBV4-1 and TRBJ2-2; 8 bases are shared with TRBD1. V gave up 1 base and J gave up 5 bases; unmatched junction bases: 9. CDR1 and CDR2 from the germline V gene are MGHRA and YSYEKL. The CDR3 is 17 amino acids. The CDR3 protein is CASSQARGTGGTGELFF. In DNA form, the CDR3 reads TGCGCCAGCAGCCAAGCCCGGGGCACAGGGGGGACCGGGGAGCTGTTTTTT.

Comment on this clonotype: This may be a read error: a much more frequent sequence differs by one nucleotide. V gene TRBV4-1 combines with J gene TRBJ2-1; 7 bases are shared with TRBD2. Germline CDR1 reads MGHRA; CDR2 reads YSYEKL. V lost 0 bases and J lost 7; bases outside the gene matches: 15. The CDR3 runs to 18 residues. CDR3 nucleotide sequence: TGCGCCAGCAGCCAAGATCGTACGGGAGGTTTGGGGATGAATGAGCAGTTCTTC. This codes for CASSQDRTGGLGMNEQFF.

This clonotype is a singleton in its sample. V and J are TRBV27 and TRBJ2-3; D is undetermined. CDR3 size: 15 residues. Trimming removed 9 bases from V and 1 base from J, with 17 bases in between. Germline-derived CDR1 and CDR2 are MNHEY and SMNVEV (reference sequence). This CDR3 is CARVFTPPRTDTQYF. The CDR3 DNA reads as TGTGCCAGAGTGTTTACGCCTCCTCGCACAGATACGCAGTATTTT.

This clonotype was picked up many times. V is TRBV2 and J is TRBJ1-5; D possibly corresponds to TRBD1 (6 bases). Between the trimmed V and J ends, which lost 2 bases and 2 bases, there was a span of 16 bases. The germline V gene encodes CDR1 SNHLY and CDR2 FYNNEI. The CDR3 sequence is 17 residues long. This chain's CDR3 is CASSELGGESGNQPQHF. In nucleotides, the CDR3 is TGTGCCAGCAGTGAATTAGGGGGGGAGTCCGGCAATCAGCCCCAGCATTTT.

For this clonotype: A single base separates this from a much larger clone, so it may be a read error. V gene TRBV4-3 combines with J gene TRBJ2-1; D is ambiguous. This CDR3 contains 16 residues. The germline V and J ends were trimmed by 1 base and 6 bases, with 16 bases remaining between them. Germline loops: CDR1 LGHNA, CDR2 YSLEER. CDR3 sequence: CASSQAANFQCNEQFF. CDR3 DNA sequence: TGCGCCAGCAGCCAAGCGGCTAACTTCCAGTGCAATGAGCAGTTCTTC.

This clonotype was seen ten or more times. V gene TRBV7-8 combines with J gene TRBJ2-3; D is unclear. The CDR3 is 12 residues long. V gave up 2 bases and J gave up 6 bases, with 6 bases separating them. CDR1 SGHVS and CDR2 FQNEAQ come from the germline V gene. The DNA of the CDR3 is TGTGCCAGCAGCTTAAGCCGGGATACGCAGTATTTT. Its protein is CASSLSRDTQYF.

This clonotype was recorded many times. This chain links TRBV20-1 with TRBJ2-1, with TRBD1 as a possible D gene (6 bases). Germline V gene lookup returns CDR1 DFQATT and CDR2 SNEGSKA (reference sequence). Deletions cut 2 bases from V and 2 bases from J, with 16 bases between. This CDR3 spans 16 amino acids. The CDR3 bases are TGCAGTGCTAGACGGCCTTTGGGGGCTCCCTACAATGAGCAGTTCTTC. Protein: CSARRPLGAPYNEQFF.

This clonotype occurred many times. The CDR3 loop reads CASSSRVGQRGNEQFF. The CDR3 DNA is TGCGCCAGCAGCTCGAGGGTGGGACAGAGGGGCAATGAGCAGTTCTTC. The chain uses TRBV5-1 and TRBJ2-1; 7 bases agree with TRBD1. Per the germline V gene, CDR1 is SGHRS and CDR2 is YFSETQ. V lost 3 bases, J lost 6 bases, and 12 bases stayed unmatched. CDR3 length: 16 amino acids.

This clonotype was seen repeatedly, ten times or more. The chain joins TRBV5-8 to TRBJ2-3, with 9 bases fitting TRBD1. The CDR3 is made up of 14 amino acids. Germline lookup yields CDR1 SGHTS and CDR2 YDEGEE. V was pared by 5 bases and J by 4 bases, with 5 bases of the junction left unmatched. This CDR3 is CASRPGQGPDTQYF. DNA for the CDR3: TGTGCCAGCAGACCGGGACAGGGCCCAGATACGCAGTATTTT.

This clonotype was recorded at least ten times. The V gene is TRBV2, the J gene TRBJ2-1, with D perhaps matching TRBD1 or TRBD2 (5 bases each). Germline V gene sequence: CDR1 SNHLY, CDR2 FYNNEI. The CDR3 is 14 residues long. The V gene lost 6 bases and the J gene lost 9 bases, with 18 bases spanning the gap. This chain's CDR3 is CASRWDELQGEQFF. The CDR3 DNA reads TGTGCCAGCAGGTGGGACGAGTTACAAGGTGAGCAGTTCTTC.

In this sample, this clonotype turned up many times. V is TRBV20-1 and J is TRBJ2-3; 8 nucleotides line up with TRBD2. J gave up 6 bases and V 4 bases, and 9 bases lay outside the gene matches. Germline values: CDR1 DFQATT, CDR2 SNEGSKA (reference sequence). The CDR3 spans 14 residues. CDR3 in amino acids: CSANGGGSPDTQYF. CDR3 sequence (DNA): TGCAGTGCTAATGGCGGGGGGAGCCCGGATACGCAGTATTTT.

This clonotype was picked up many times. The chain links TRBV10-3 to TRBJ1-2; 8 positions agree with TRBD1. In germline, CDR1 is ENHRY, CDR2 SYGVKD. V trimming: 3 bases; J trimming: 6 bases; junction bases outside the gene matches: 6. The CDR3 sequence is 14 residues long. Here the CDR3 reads CAISEQTGGNGYTF. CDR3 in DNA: TGTGCCATCAGTGAACAAACAGGGGGGAATGGCTACACCTTC.

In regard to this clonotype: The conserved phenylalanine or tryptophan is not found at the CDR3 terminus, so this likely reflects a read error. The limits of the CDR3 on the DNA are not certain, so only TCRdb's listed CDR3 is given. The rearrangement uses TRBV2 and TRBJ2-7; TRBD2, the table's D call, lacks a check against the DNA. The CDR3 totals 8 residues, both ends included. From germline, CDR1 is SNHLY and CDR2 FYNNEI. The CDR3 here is CASRVLAG.

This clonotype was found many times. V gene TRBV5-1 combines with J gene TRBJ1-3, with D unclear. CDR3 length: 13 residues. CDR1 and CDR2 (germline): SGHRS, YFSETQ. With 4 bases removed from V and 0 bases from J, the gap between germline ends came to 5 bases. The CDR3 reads CASSPSSGNTIYF. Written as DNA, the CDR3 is TGCGCCAGCAGCCCGAGCTCTGGAAACACCATATATTTT. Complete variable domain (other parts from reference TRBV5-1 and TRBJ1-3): KAGVTQTPRYLIKTRGQQVTLSCSPISGHRSVSWYQQTPGQGLQFLFEYFSETQRNKGNFPGRFSGRQFSNSRSEMNVSTLELGDSALYLCASSPSSGNTIYFGEGSWLTVV.

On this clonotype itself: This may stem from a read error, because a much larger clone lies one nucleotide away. CDR3 nucleotide sequence: TGCGCCAGCAGATATGGCGCGGGGGGCAGAGTACAAGAGACCCAGTACTTC. Translated, it gives CASRYGAGGRVQETQYF. V usage is TRBV5-1 and J usage is TRBJ2-5; 8 nucleotides line up with TRBD2. J was trimmed by 2 bases and V by 5 bases; bases with no gene match: 14. CDR1 is SGHRS and CDR2 is YFSETQ in the germline V gene. The CDR3 runs to 17 residues.

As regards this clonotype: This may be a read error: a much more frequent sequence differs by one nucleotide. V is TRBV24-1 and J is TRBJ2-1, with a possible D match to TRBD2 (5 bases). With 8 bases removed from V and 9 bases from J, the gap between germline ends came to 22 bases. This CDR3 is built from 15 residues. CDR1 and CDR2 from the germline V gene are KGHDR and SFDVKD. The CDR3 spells CATIGKRGIRGEQFF. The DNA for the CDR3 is TGTGCCACCATAGGTAAGCGAGGGATTCGTGGTGAGCAGTTCTTC.

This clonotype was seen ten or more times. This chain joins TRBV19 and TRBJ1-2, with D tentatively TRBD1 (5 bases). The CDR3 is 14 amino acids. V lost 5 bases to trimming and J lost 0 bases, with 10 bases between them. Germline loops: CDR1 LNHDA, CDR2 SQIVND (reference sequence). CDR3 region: CASSGDRANYGYTF. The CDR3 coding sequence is TGTGCCAGTAGTGGGGACCGAGCTAACTATGGCTACACCTTC.

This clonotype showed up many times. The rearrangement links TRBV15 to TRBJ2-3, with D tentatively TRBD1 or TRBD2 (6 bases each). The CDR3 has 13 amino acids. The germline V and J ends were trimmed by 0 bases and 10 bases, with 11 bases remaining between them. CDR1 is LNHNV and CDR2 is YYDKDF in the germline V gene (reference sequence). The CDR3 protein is CATSRDPGEAQYF. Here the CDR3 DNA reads TGTGCCACCAGCAGAGATCCAGGGGAGGCGCAGTATTTT.

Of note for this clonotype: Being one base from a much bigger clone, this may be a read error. CDR3 sequence (DNA): TGTGCCAGCAGCTTGGGGACCCTTGGACAGGGGGAAGACACCGGGGAGCCGTTTTTT. Its translation: CASSLGTLGQGEDTGEPFF. This chain uses TRBV5-6 with TRBJ2-2; 10 positions match TRBD1. CDR1 is SGHDT and CDR2 is YYEEEE in the germline V gene. This CDR3 has 19 residues.

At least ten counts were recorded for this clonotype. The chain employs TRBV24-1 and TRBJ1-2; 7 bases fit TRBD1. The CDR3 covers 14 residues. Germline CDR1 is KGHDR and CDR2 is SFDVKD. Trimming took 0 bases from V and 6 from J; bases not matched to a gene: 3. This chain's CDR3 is CATSDLDRAHGYTF. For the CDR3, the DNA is TGTGCCACCAGTGATTTGGACAGGGCCCATGGCTACACCTTC.

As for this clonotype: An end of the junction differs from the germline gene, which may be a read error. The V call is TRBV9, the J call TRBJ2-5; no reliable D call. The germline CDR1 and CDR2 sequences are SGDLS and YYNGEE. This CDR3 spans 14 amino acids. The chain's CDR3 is CASSVDPRMETKYF. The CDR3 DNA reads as TGTGCCAGCAGCGTAGATCCAAGGATGGAGACCAAGTACTTC.

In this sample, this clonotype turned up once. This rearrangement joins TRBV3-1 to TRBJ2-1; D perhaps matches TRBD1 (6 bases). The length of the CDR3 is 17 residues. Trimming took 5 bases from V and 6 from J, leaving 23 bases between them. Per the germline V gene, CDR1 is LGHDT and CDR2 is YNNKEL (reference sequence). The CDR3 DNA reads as TGTGCCAGCAGCTTAATTGTGACAGGTGAGGCGGGCAATGAGCAGTTCTTC. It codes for CASSLIVTGEAGNEQFF.

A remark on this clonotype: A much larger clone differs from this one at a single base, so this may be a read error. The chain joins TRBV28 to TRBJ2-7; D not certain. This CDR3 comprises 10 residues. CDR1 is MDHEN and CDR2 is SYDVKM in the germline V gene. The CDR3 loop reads CVVGFKVQYF. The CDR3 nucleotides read TGTGTGGTAGGGTTTAAAGTGCAGTACTTC.

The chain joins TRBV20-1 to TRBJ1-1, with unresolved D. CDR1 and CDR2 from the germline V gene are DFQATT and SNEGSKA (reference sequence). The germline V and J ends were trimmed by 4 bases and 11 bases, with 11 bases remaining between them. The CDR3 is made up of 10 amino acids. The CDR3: CSAKRATAFF. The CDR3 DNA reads TGCAGTGCTAAGAGGGCTACCGCTTTCTTT.

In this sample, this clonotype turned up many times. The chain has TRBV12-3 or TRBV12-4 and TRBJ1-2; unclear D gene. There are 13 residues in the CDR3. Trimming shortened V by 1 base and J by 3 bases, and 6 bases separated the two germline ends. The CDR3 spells CASSLEIDYGYTF. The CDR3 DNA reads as TGTGCCAGCAGTTTAGAGATCGACTATGGCTACACCTTC.